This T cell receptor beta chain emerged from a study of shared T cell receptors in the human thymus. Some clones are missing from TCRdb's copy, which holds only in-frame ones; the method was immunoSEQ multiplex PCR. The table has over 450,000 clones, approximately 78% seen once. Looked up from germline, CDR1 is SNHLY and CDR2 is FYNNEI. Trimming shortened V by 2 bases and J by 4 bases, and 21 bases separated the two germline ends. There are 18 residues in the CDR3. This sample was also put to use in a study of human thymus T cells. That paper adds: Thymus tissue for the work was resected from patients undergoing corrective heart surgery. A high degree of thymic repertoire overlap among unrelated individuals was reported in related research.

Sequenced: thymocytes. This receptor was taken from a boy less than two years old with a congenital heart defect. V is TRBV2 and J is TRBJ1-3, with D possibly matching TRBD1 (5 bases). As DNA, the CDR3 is TGTGCCAGCAGTGAAACCCCATGGGGTGCAGGGCCCGGAAACACCATATATTTT. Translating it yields CASSETPWGAGPGNTIYF.